Described below is a single T cell receptor (beta chain) sequence and its context. The CDR3 totals 15 residues. The J segment lost 4 bases and the V segment lost 4 bases, leaving 5 bases of the junction unmatched. Germline V CDR1 and CDR2: MDHEN, SYDVKM. The data derive from a study of human T cells and chemical hapten exposure. At the level of the study: Slight volume differences across pooled libraries mainly accounted for varying per-sample TCR yields.

Total RNA was extracted from unfractionated whole blood. Single cDNA molecules in the library carried unique molecular identifiers attached during preparation. Study processing details: Counting gave a median of around 90,000 TCRs per sample, with values ranging from roughly 23,224 to 700,000. MiXCR, applied by TCRdb to the 5' RACE reads, yields one record per CDR3 protein. V and J calls and clone size were set by TCRdb, not the authors. Seen here are about 120,000 distinct CDR3 sequences, approximately 19% observed once, and the top ten hold 2.8%. The rearrangement joins TRBV28 to TRBJ2-1, with 9 bases identical to TRBD1. The receptor's source is a human donor in good health. The CDR3 DNA reads as TGTGCCAGCAGTTGGGCGGACAGGGGTTACAATGAGCAGTTCTTC. As protein: CASSWADRGYNEQFF.